The 30 T cell receptor beta chains presented below share a single source sample, sequenced in a study of blood T cell repertoires in COVID-19. Some clones are missing from TCRdb's copy, which holds only in-frame ones; the method was immunoSEQ multiplex PCR. The table shows fewer than 600,000 clones, with roughly 87% occurring only once. Source material: peripheral blood. The receptors were gathered from a man between 18 and 29 years old with COVID-19, enrolled during active disease.

The chain has TRBV27 and TRBJ2-3, with TRBD2 matching over 7 bases. CDR1 is MNHEY, CDR2 SMNVEV, per germline (reference sequence). CDR3 size: 14 residues. The V segment lost 3 bases and the J segment 1 base; nucleotides outside the gene matches: 1. The CDR3 sequence is CASSFGGGTDTQYF. The CDR3 region has the DNA TGTGCCAGCAGTTTTGGGGGGGGCACAGATACGCAGTATTTT.

The chain recombines TRBV5-8 with TRBJ1-5; D might be TRBD1 (6 bases). Germline CDR1 SGHTS, CDR2 YDEGEE. Trimming pared 3 bases from V and 0 bases from J, leaving 10 bases between. The CDR3 covers 15 residues. CDR3 sequence reads: CASSSGQFSNQPQHF. The CDR3 DNA reads as TGTGCCAGCAGCTCCGGACAGTTTAGCAATCAGCCCCAGCATTTT. Using reference TRBV5-8 and TRBJ1-5 for the parts outside the CDR3, the full variable domain is EAGVTQSPTHLIKTRGQQATLRCSPISGHTSVYWYQQALGLGLQFLLWYDEGEERNRGNFPPRFSGRQFPNYSSELNVNALELEDSALYLCASSSGQFSNQPQHFGDGTRLSIL.

The chain joins TRBV6-5 to TRBJ2-3, with 10 bases identical to TRBD2. After removal of 5 bases from V and 5 bases from J, the junction contained 7 bases not matched to a gene. Germline CDR1 reads MNHEY; CDR2 reads SVGAGI. The CDR3 runs to 15 residues. CDR3 nucleotides: TGTGCCAGCAGTAGTCTAGCGGGAGTTTTAGATACGCAGTATTTT. Protein sequence: CASSSLAGVLDTQYF.

V is TRBV3-1 (or the pseudogene TRBV3-2) and J is TRBJ1-2; D remains ambiguous. Germline V lookup: CDR1 LGHDT, CDR2 YNNKEL (reference sequence). The CDR3 length is 12 residues. V was cut by 4 bases and J by 8 bases, with 11 bases left in between. Here the CDR3 reads CASSLSLSGYTF. The CDR3 coding sequence is TGTGCCAGCAGCCTATCCCTGAGCGGCTACACCTTC.

The genes are TRBV7-9 and TRBJ2-7, with D possibly matching TRBD2 (6 bases). The length of the CDR3 is 15 residues. The germline V and J ends were trimmed by 5 bases and 2 bases, with 16 bases remaining between them. Germline-derived CDR1 and CDR2 are SEHNR and FQNEAQ (reference sequence). The CDR3 loop reads CASSHEGGLTYEQYF. CDR3 nucleotide sequence: TGTGCCAGCAGCCATGAGGGCGGACTAACCTACGAGCAGTACTTC.

The chain has TRBV6-5 and TRBJ2-1, with 11 positions matching TRBD1. CDR3 length equals 14 residues. CDR1 is MNHEY, CDR2 SVGAGI, per germline. The junction had 4 bases not matched to a gene; V was cut back by 5 bases and J by 7 bases. CDR3 in amino acids: CASSRTGGGNEQFF. The CDR3 DNA follows: TGTGCCAGCAGTCGGACAGGGGGCGGGAATGAGCAGTTCTTC.

The CDR3, as DNA: TGTGCCAGTAGCCAAGGGACAGGGATCACAGATACGCAGTATTTT. Its protein product is CASSQGTGITDTQYF. This chain links TRBV19 with TRBJ2-3, with 9 bases aligning to TRBD1. The CDR3 extends over 15 amino acids. The V and J ends lost 6 bases and 2 bases, in that order; junction bases with no gene match: 6. Looked up from germline, CDR1 is LNHDA and CDR2 is SQIVND (reference sequence). Variable domain in full (rest from reference TRBV19 and TRBJ2-3): DGGITQSPKYLFRKEGQNVTLSCEQNLNHDAMYWYRQDPGQGLRLIYYSQIVNDFQKGDIAEGYSVSREKKESFPLTVTSAQKNPTAFYLCASSQGTGITDTQYFGPGTRLTVL.

The chain joins TRBV29-1 to TRBJ1-2; D call uncertain. This CDR3 is 11 amino acids long. V was pared by 7 bases and J by 2 bases, with 8 bases between. Germline CDR1 and CDR2: SQVTM and ANQGSEA. CDR3 DNA: TGCAGCGGGGTGGAGAACTATGGCTACACCTTC. Protein: CSGVENYGYTF.

The gene calls are TRBV18 and TRBJ2-2; 10 nucleotides agree with TRBD2. Germline trimming cut 1 base from V and 5 bases from J; bases unmatched to any gene: 1. This CDR3 comprises 15 residues. CDR1 and CDR2 from the germline V gene are KGHSH and LQKENI. CDR3 in amino acids: CASSPRTSGTGELFF. CDR3 in DNA: TGTGCCAGCTCACCACGGACTAGCGGAACCGGGGAGCTGTTTTTT.

The chain couples TRBV6-5 to TRBJ1-1; tentative D call: TRBD1 (5 bases). Looked up from germline, CDR1 is MNHEY and CDR2 is SVGAGI. The V end lost 7 bases, the J end lost 6 bases, and 9 bases lay between the germline ends. This CDR3 is built from 11 residues. The CDR3 region is CASKGSAEAFF. The CDR3 coding sequence is TGTGCCAGCAAGGGGTCCGCTGAAGCTTTCTTT.

The chain recombines TRBV7-6 with TRBJ1-5; TRBD1 aligns across 11 bases. The ends lost 7 bases at V and 4 bases at J; junction bases unmatched: 6. There are 15 residues in the CDR3. Germline-derived CDR1 and CDR2 are SGHVS and FNYEAQ. CDR3 bases: TGTGCCAGCACCAGGACAGGGGGCCCAAATCAGCCCCAGCATTTT. Its translation is CASTRTGGPNQPQHF.

The chain couples TRBV7-9 to TRBJ1-6; possible D gene TRBD1, 5 bases. The CDR3 loop spans 17 amino acids. The germline V and J ends were trimmed by 5 bases and 3 bases, with 17 bases remaining between them. Germline CDR1 SEHNR, CDR2 FQNEAQ (reference sequence). Here the CDR3 reads CASSTYFGTDYNSPLHF. As DNA, the CDR3 is TGTGCCAGCAGCACTTATTTCGGGACTGACTATAATTCACCCCTCCACTTT.

V is TRBV4-1 and J is TRBJ1-1; tentative D call: TRBD1 (6 bases). Trimming removed 2 bases at V and 0 bases at J, with 13 bases between. The CDR3 loop spans 16 amino acids. Germline assignment: CDR1 MGHRA and CDR2 YSYEKL. The CDR3 coding sequence is TGCGCCAGCAGCCAAAAGGGGGACGGGCTGAACACTGAAGCTTTCTTT. Its translation is CASSQKGDGLNTEAFF.

The chain carries TRBV5-1 and TRBJ2-1; tentative D call: TRBD2 (6 bases). The V gene's germline CDR1 is SGHRS and CDR2 YFSETQ. The V end lost 0 bases, the J end lost 5 bases, and 9 bases lay between the germline ends. The CDR3 has 14 residues. The CDR3 sequence: CASSLGDLDNEQFF. In DNA, the CDR3 is TGCGCCAGCAGCTTGGGGGACTTAGACAATGAGCAGTTCTTC.

The V gene is TRBV7-8, the J gene TRBJ2-7, with TRBD1 as a possible D gene (6 bases). Germline V gene sequence: CDR1 SGHVS, CDR2 FQNEAQ. The CDR3 is 15 residues long. Trimming shortened V by 8 bases and J by 2 bases, and 19 bases separated the two germline ends. The CDR3 reads CASVPVGAGAYEQYF. Here the CDR3 DNA reads TGTGCCAGCGTTCCGGTTGGGGCAGGGGCCTACGAGCAGTACTTC.

The chain carries TRBV19 and TRBJ1-2; TRBD1 might be the D (6 bases). Germline-derived CDR1 and CDR2 are LNHDA and SQIVND (reference sequence). V was pared by 7 bases and J by 4 bases, with 10 bases between. The CDR3 contains 12 residues. CDR3 loop: CASTGTRYGYTF. DNA of the CDR3: TGTGCCAGTACCGGGACACGCTATGGCTACACCTTC.

The J gene is TRBJ1-5, the V gene TRBV12-3 or TRBV12-4; D gene ambiguous. The CDR3 totals 13 residues. The ends were cut back, 3 bases at V and 6 bases at J, with 9 bases in the middle. CDR3 bases: TGTGCCAGCAGTTTCTCTTTGCGTCAGCCCCAGCATTTT. Translated: CASSFSLRQPQHF.

V usage is TRBV5-1 and J usage is TRBJ2-2; weak D call: TRBD2 (6 bases). The germline V gene has CDR1 SGHRS and CDR2 YFSETQ. This CDR3 region has 18 residues. V lost 0 bases to trimming and J lost 3 bases, with 18 bases between them. Here the CDR3 DNA reads TGCGCCAGCAGCTTGGTTTCCGGGAGAGGGCCACACACCGGGGAGCTGTTTTTT. Protein sequence: CASSLVSGRGPHTGELFF.

This clone was found once. The chain uses TRBV19 and TRBJ2-5; 7 positions match TRBD2. The CDR3 length is 16 residues. Trimming took 1 base from V and 3 from J; bases not matched to a gene: 8. Germline V gene data show CDR1 as LNHDA and CDR2 as SQIVND (reference sequence). CDR3 residues: CASSIGGGSLEETQYF. The CDR3 DNA follows: TGTGCCAGTAGTATAGGCGGCGGGAGCCTCGAAGAGACCCAGTACTTC.

This chain joins TRBV19 and TRBJ2-3, with 11 bases that match TRBD2. The V gene end was trimmed by 5 bases and the J gene end by 8 bases; junction bases not matched to a gene: 9. The CDR3 is made up of 15 amino acids. Germline loops: CDR1 LNHDA, CDR2 SQIVND (reference sequence). The CDR3 DNA is TGTGCCAGTAGTGTTAGCGGGAGGGTTTTGGGTACGCAGTATTTT. Translated, it gives CASSVSGRVLGTQYF.

This clone came up a few times. Other DNA sequences in this sample translate to the same CDR3. The V gene is TRBV19, the J gene TRBJ1-6, with 7 bases matching TRBD1. Per the germline V gene, CDR1 is LNHDA and CDR2 is SQIVND (reference sequence). Trimming cost V 9 bases and J 7 bases; bases outside gene matches: 3. This CDR3 is built from 12 residues. The CDR3 nucleotides are TGTGCCAGCAGACAGGGAAATTCACCCCTCCACTTT. It codes for CASRQGNSPLHF.

The chain combines TRBV6-5 with TRBJ2-3; 7 bases match TRBD1. The CDR3 length is 16 residues. The ends lost 2 bases at V and 0 bases at J; junction bases unmatched: 5. Germline V CDR1 and CDR2: MNHEY, SVGAGI. The CDR3: CASSYRTGLSTDTQYF. In nucleotides, the CDR3 is TGTGCCAGCAGTTACCGGACAGGACTTAGCACAGATACGCAGTATTTT.

This chain connects TRBV11-3 to TRBJ2-7, with 14 bases matching TRBD2. The ends lost 0 bases at V and 1 base at J; junction bases unmatched: 2. The CDR3 runs 17 residues. Germline V gives CDR1 SGHNT, CDR2 YENEEA. CDR3 protein: CASSLDGLAGGSYEQYF. The CDR3 DNA reads TGTGCCAGCAGCTTAGACGGACTAGCGGGAGGATCCTACGAGCAGTACTTC.

The rearrangement links TRBV9 to TRBJ2-1, with 15 bases that match TRBD2. The CDR3 loop spans 17 amino acids. CDR1 and CDR2 from the germline V gene are SGDLS and YYNGEE. With V trimmed by 2 bases and J by 8 bases, 8 bases remained unmatched. This CDR3 is CASSVAGLAGGPYEQFF. The CDR3 DNA follows: TGTGCCAGCAGCGTCGCCGGACTAGCGGGGGGGCCCTATGAGCAGTTCTTC.

CDR3 loop: CASSQDGLGSYEQYF. The CDR3 region has the DNA TGTGCCAGCAGCCAAGATGGCCTGGGGAGTTACGAGCAGTACTTC. V and J are TRBV3-1 (or the pseudogene TRBV3-2) and TRBJ2-7; TRBD2 might be the D (5 bases). Trimming cost V 0 bases and J 4 bases, with 13 bases left between them. Looked up from germline, CDR1 is LGHDT and CDR2 is YNNKEL (reference sequence). This CDR3 spans 15 amino acids.

This clone occurred a few times. The V gene is TRBV7-2, the J gene TRBJ2-5; possibly TRBD2 for D (5 bases). Germline CDR1 reads SGHTA; CDR2 reads FQGNSA. This CDR3 is 15 amino acids long. Trimming removed 2 bases at V and 7 bases at J, with 17 bases between. Here the CDR3 reads CASSLSNERMGTQYF. CDR3 nucleotides: TGTGCCAGCAGCTTATCTAACGAGCGGATGGGGACCCAGTACTTC.

V and J are TRBV27 and TRBJ1-5; D is uncertain. The CDR3 has 12 amino acids. Looked up from germline, CDR1 is MNHEY and CDR2 is SMNVEV (reference sequence). V was shortened by 7 bases and J by 6 bases, with 10 bases between the two germline ends. The chain's CDR3 is CASNHRGQPQHF. DNA for the CDR3: TGTGCCAGCAATCATAGAGGTCAGCCCCAGCATTTT.

This chain connects TRBV6-5 to TRBJ2-7; 7 nucleotides align to TRBD2. The CDR3 is made up of 16 amino acids. The germline CDR1 and CDR2 sequences are MNHEY and SVGAGI. J gave up 4 bases and V 0 bases, and 9 bases lay outside the gene matches. CDR3 bases: TGTGCCAGCAGTTACTCGATCCCAGGACTAGGGTACGAGCAGTACTTC. Protein: CASSYSIPGLGYEQYF.

This chain connects TRBV5-1 to TRBJ2-7; TRBD2 matches at 7 bases. V shed 5 bases and J 6 bases; nucleotides not matched to a gene: 8. CDR1 is SGHRS and CDR2 is YFSETQ in the germline V gene. This CDR3 contains 13 residues. The CDR3 DNA sequence: TGCGCCAGCAGGACAGAGGCGGGAGCCGAGCAGTACTTC. Translated: CASRTEAGAEQYF.

The gene calls are TRBV2 and TRBJ1-1; D uncertain. CDR3 length: 13 amino acids. Germline assignment: CDR1 SNHLY and CDR2 FYNNEI. V was trimmed by 6 bases and J by 4 bases, leaving 12 bases between them. The CDR3 spells CASRVGIPTEAFF. The CDR3 DNA sequence: TGTGCCAGCAGGGTCGGGATCCCCACTGAAGCTTTCTTT.